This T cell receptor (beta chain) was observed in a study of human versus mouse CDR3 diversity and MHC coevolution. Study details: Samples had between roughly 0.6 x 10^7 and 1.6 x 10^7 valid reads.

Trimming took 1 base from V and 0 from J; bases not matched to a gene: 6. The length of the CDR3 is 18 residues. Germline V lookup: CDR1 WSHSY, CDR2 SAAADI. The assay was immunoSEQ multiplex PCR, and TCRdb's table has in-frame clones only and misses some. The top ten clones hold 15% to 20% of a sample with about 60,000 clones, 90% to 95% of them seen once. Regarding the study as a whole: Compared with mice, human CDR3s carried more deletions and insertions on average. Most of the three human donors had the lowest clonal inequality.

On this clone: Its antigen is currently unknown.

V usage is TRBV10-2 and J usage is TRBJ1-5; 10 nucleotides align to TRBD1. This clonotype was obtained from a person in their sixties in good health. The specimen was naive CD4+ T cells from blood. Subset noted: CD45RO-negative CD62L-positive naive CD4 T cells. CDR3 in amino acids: CASSEFGTGATSNQPQHF. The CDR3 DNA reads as TGCGCCAGCAGTGAGTTCGGGACAGGGGCCACTAGCAATCAGCCCCAGCATTTT.